Listed below are T cell receptor beta chains from one sample, sequenced in a study of cytomegalovirus exposure and HLA in healthy donors. Clones were read by immunoSEQ multiplex PCR, and TCRdb kept only the in-frame ones, dropping some. This sample has about 60,000 clones, with roughly 85% found just once. Material: PBMCs. Source of these receptors: a man younger than 40 in good health and CMV-seronegative. CDR3s include the opening cysteine and the closing phenylalanine or tryptophan. The D gene is left open where the match is weak. Size values are once, few and many counts, or a class for expanded clones, and some rows have none.

len | d_gene | j_gene | v_gene | abundance | CDR3aa | CDR3nt
16 | TRBD1 | TRBJ1-2 | TRBV4-3 | NA | CASSQDLVRGYYGYTF | TGCGCCAGCAGCCAAGATTTGGTCAGGGGGTACTATGGCTACACCTTC
14 | NA | TRBJ2-1 | TRBV5-1 | NA | CASSLRQGGNEQFF | TGCGCCAGCAGCCTTAGACAGGGAGGAAATGAGCAGTTCTTC
16 | NA | TRBJ2-7 | TRBV19 | NA | CASRITLTADPYEQYF | TGTGCCAGTAGAATCACATTGACAGCTGACCCCTACGAGCAGTACTTC
14 | NA | TRBJ1-2 | TRBV29-1 | NA | CSVEVGAGVDGYTF | TGCAGCGTTGAGGTTGGGGCAGGAGTCGATGGCTACACCTTC
11 | NA | TRBJ2-5 | TRBV5-1 | NA | CASSAEETQYF | TGCGCCAGCAGCGCAGAAGAGACCCAGTACTTC
16 | TRBD2 | TRBJ2-3 | TRBV29-1 | NA | CSVEDPTSGYTDTRYF | TGCAGCGTTGAAGATCCAACTAGCGGCTACACAGATACGCGGTATTTT
15 | NA | TRBJ2-6 | TRBV6-1 | few | CASSAQSSGANVLTF | TGTGCCAGCAGTGCACAAAGCTCTGGGGCCAACGTCCTGACTTTC
16 | TRBD2 | TRBJ2-2 | TRBV7-6 | once | CASRYSSGTNTGELFF | TGTGCCAGCAGATACTCTAGCGGAACGAACACCGGGGAGCTGTTTTTT
15 | TRBD2 | TRBJ2-7 | TRBV4-1 | NA | CASSLREGSSYEQYF | TGCGCCAGCAGCCTTAGGGAGGGGAGCTCCTACGAGCAGTACTTC
14 | NA | TRBJ1-1 | TRBV10-3 | NA | CATEDSPMNTEAFF | TGTGCCACCGAGGACAGTCCAATGAACACTGAAGCTTTCTTT
16 | NA | TRBJ2-3 | TRBV7-9 | NA | CASSLGQGLDTDTQYF | TGTGCCAGCAGCTTAGGTCAGGGACTTGACACAGATACGCAGTATTTT
17 | TRBD1 | TRBJ1-5 | TRBV7-9 | NA | CASSPGTGSVSNQPQHF | TGTGCCAGCAGCCCCGGGACAGGGTCGGTGAGCAATCAGCCCCAGCATTTT
13 | NA | TRBJ2-5 | TRBV2 | NA | CASRGMVRETQYF | TGTGCCAGTCGGGGGATGGTTCGGGAGACCCAGTACTTC
17 | NA | TRBJ2-1 | TRBV4-1 | NA | CASKKGGLRGPGNEQFF | TGCGCCAGCAAAAAGGGGGGGCTCAGAGGGCCGGGGAATGAGCAGTTCTTC
16 | NA | TRBJ2-1 | TRBV18 | NA | CASSPQVGSSYNEQFF | TGTGCCAGCTCCCCCCAGGTGGGGAGCTCCTACAATGAGCAGTTCTTC
13 | TRBD1 | TRBJ2-7 | TRBV18 | once | CASSQGAEGEQYF | TGTGCCAGCTCACAGGGGGCAGAAGGGGAGCAGTACTTC
12 | NA | TRBJ2-7 | TRBV5-8 | NA | CASSLSFGEQYF | TGTGCCAGCAGCTTGAGTTTCGGCGAGCAGTACTTC
13 | NA | TRBJ1-2 | TRBV30 | NA | CAWSVLDSYGYTF | TGTGCCTGGAGTGTACTTGATAGTTATGGCTACACCTTC
16 | NA | TRBJ2-6 | TRBV28 | few | CASSFQGARGANVLTF | TGTGCCAGCAGTTTTCAGGGCGCGAGGGGGGCCAACGTCCTGACTTTC
17 | TRBD1 | TRBJ1-4 | TRBV5-6 | NA | CASSLGGTVATNEKLFF | TGTGCCAGCAGCTTGGGGGGGACAGTTGCAACTAATGAAAAACTGTTTTTT
15 | TRBD1 | TRBJ1-6 | TRBV9 | NA | CASSVATGGSSPLHF | TGTGCCAGCAGCGTAGCTACAGGGGGAAGTTCACCCCTCCACTTT
12 | NA | TRBJ2-7 | TRBV10-3 | NA | CAISPGMYEQYF | TGTGCCATCAGCCCAGGGATGTACGAGCAGTACTTC
13 | NA | TRBJ1-2 | TRBV19 | NA | CASSILGYYGHTF | TGTGCCAGTAGTATCCTTGGGTACTATGGCCACACCTTC
15 | TRBD1 | TRBJ1-2 | TRBV5-1 | NA | CASSLTDGTGVGYTF | TGCGCCAGCAGCCTCACGGACGGGACAGGGGTTGGCTACACCTTC
15 | TRBD1 | TRBJ1-4 | TRBV5-4 | NA | CASSLGQGFNEKLFF | TGTGCCAGCAGCTTGGGACAGGGGTTTAATGAAAAACTGTTTTTT
11 | TRBD2 | TRBJ2-1 | TRBV2 | NA | CTSGRAYEQFF | TGTACCAGCGGGAGGGCCTATGAGCAGTTCTTC
12 | NA | TRBJ1-1 | TRBV6-1 | once | CASSEARAGAFF | TGTGCCAGCAGTGAAGCGAGAGCGGGAGCTTTCTTT
15 | TRBD1 | TRBJ1-2 | TRBV5-6 | NA | CASSWKDRGHYGYTF | TGTGCCAGCAGCTGGAAGGACAGGGGCCACTATGGCTACACCTTC
14 | TRBD1 | TRBJ2-7 | TRBV6-1 | NA | CASSSTGVVYEQYF | TGTGCCAGCAGCTCAACAGGGGTGGTTTACGAGCAGTACTTC
15 | TRBD1 | TRBJ2-2 | TRBV7-6 | NA | CASSTRTGGTGELFF | TGTGCCAGCAGCACCCGGACAGGGGGGACCGGGGAGCTGTTTTTT
16 | NA | TRBJ2-7 | TRBV6-5 | NA | CASSYSSSDSGYEQYF | TGTGCCAGCAGTTACTCGTCCTCGGACTCAGGCTACGAGCAGTACTTC
17 | NA | TRBJ1-5 | TRBV27 | NA | CASSRNREGVSNQPQHF | TGTGCCAGCAGCCGAAACAGGGAAGGCGTTAGCAATCAGCCCCAGCATTTT
13 | NA | TRBJ1-1 | TRBV4-3 | few | CASSNRGLHEAFF | TGCGCCAGCAGCAATAGAGGACTTCACGAAGCTTTCTTT
15 | TRBD1 | TRBJ1-2 | TRBV7-2 | NA | CASSLDPTGYYGYTF | TGTGCCAGCAGCTTAGATCCGACAGGGTATTATGGCTACACCTTC
14 | NA | TRBJ1-4 | TRBV7-9 | NA | CASSFTEGSEKLFF | TGTGCCAGCAGCTTCACTGAGGGCAGTGAAAAACTGTTTTTT
14 | NA | TRBJ1-3 | TRBV7-2 | few | CASSPSVSGNTIYF | TGTGCCAGCAGCCCCTCGGTCTCTGGAAACACCATATATTTT
16 | NA | TRBJ2-7 | TRBV28 | NA | CASSSPGTGFRYEQYF | TGTGCCAGCAGTTCCCCCGGTACGGGGTTTAGATACGAGCAGTACTTC
14 | NA | TRBJ2-1 | TRBV10-1 | few | CASSERESYNEQFF | TGCGCCAGCAGTGAGCGGGAGTCCTACAATGAGCAGTTCTTC
16 | TRBD1 | TRBJ1-6 | TRBV14 | NA | CASSLLEGAVNSPLHF | TGTGCCAGCAGCCTTTTAGAGGGGGCGGTAAATTCACCCCTCCACTTT